The 2 T cell receptor beta chains below all came from one sample that was sequenced in a study of blood T cell repertoires in COVID-19. Clones were sequenced by immunoSEQ multiplex PCR, and TCRdb holds only the in-frame ones, with some missing. The sample consists of 100,000 to 150,000 clones, approximately 80% of them appearing once. Input material: peripheral blood. The receptors derive from a woman aged 60-75 years with acute or convalescent COVID-19.

The J gene is TRBJ1-2, the V gene TRBV6-5; TRBD1 aligns across 7 bases. Germline V gives CDR1 MNHEY, CDR2 SVGAGI. J was trimmed by 3 bases and V by 5 bases; bases with no gene match: 6. The CDR3 covers 14 residues. The DNA for the CDR3 is TGTGCCAGCAGTAGACAAACAGGGGACTATGGCTACACCTTC. Residues: CASSRQTGDYGYTF.

The rearrangement uses TRBV7-9 and TRBJ1-2; D uncertain. The CDR3 totals 13 residues. V lost 1 base, J lost 8 bases, and 11 bases lay in between. Germline V CDR1 and CDR2: SEHNR, FQNEAQ (reference sequence). The CDR3 sequence: CASSLDSPAGYTF. CDR3 in DNA: TGTGCCAGCAGCTTAGACAGTCCTGCCGGCTACACCTTC.